A single sample is the source of the 7 T cell receptor beta chains below, sequenced in a study of blood T cell repertoires in COVID-19. Repertoires were generated with immunoSEQ multiplex PCR, while TCRdb's copy carries only in-frame clones and drops some. The sample lists approximately 290,000 clones, 80% to 90% seen once, with approximately 4.2% in the top ten. Sequenced sample: PBMCs or T cells enriched from blood (not recorded which). All receptors derive from a woman in her twenties or thirties who had recovered from COVID-19.

V and J are TRBV19 and TRBJ2-5; 7 nucleotides match TRBD2. V trimming: 9 bases; J trimming: 1 base; junction bases outside the gene matches: 8. From germline, CDR1 is LNHDA and CDR2 SQIVND (reference sequence). The CDR3 contains 14 residues. The CDR3, as DNA: TGTGCCAGCTGTCGGTGGGGGGGCCAAGAGACCCAGTACTTC. Residues: CASCRWGGQETQYF.

This clone has just a few counts. The V call is TRBV4-2, the J call TRBJ2-4; a weak D match, TRBD1 (5 bases). Between the trimmed V and J ends, which lost 7 bases and 5 bases, there was a span of 15 bases. The CDR3 length is 14 residues. In germline, CDR1 is LGHNA, CDR2 YNFKEQ. CDR3 DNA: TGTGCCAGCAACCGAGGTAGCAGGGAAAACATTCAGTACTTC. It codes for CASNRGSRENIQYF.

In DNA form, the CDR3 reads TGCGCCAGCAGCCAAGATAGAACAGGGGTCGGCTACACCTTC. As protein: CASSQDRTGVGYTF. This sequence joins TRBV4-1 and TRBJ1-2, with 7 positions matching TRBD1. The J segment lost 8 bases and the V segment lost 0 bases, leaving 6 bases of the junction unmatched. Germline lookup yields CDR1 MGHRA and CDR2 YSYEKL. The CDR3 length is 14 residues.

The chain uses TRBV15 and TRBJ1-1, with a tentative D call TRBD1 (5 bases). Germline V gene data show CDR1 as LNHNV and CDR2 as YYDKDF (reference sequence). This CDR3 has 14 residues. The V and J ends lost 1 base and 7 bases respectively, with 13 bases between them. This CDR3 reads CATSRGTHPLEAFF. CDR3 nucleotides: TGTGCCACCAGCAGAGGGACACATCCCCTTGAAGCTTTCTTT.

In its sample, this clone was seen a few times. The DNA for the CDR3 is TGTGCCATCAGTGAAGTACTTCAGGGGCGCGAGCAGTACTTC. Protein sequence: CAISEVLQGREQYF. J is TRBJ2-7 and V is TRBV10-3; the D gene is possibly TRBD1 (6 bases). V was shortened by 3 bases and J by 6 bases, with 15 bases between the two germline ends. The CDR3 totals 14 residues. Germline V gene data show CDR1 as ENHRY and CDR2 as SYGVKD.

The chain employs TRBV2 and TRBJ2-7; D call uncertain. Trimming removed 3 bases from V and 2 bases from J, with 8 bases in between. Germline V gene sequence: CDR1 SNHLY, CDR2 FYNNEI. CDR3 length: 13 amino acids. The CDR3 DNA reads as TGTGCCAGCAGTGAGGCAGTAACCTACGAGCAGTACTTC. It encodes CASSEAVTYEQYF. Full variable domain (outside the CDR3, taken from reference TRBV2 and TRBJ2-7): EPEVTQTPSHQVTQMGQEVILRCVPISNHLYFYWYRQILGQKVEFLVSFYNNEISEKSEIFDDQFSVERPDGSNFTLKIRSTKLEDSAMYFCASSEAVTYEQYFGPGTRLTVT.

The chain uses TRBV5-1 and TRBJ1-5; 8 bases agree with TRBD1. The germline CDR1 and CDR2 sequences are SGHRS and YFSETQ. V was pared by 1 base and J by 2 bases, with 2 bases of the junction left unmatched. CDR3 length: 15 amino acids. CDR3 loop: CASSLLGQGNQPQHF. In DNA, the CDR3 is TGCGCCAGCAGCTTGTTGGGACAGGGCAATCAGCCCCAGCATTTT.